The 7 T cell receptor beta chains in this list originate from one sample, sequenced in a study of cytomegalovirus exposure and HLA in healthy donors. The PCR contained 60 Vbeta and 13 Jbeta primers. The repertoire was sequenced with immunoSEQ multiplex PCR; TCRdb's copy has only in-frame clones and lacks some. This table has 200,000 or so clones, over 65% appearing once. Material for sequencing was PBMCs. The receptors here all came from a man between 18 and 35 years old in good health and CMV-seronegative.

The chain recombines TRBV27 with TRBJ2-3; possibly TRBD1 for D (6 bases). CDR3 length: 14 residues. With 4 bases removed from V and 5 bases from J, the gap between germline ends came to 13 bases. The germline CDR1 and CDR2 sequences are MNHEY and SMNVEV (reference sequence). The CDR3 sequence is CASSSVTGRDTQYF. The CDR3, as DNA: TGTGCCAGCAGTTCCGTAACAGGGAGAGATACGCAGTATTTT.

The gene calls are TRBV6-1 and TRBJ2-2; 12 bases align to TRBD2. The junction had 5 bases not matched to a gene; V was cut back by 7 bases and J by 5 bases. The germline V gene encodes CDR1 MNHNS and CDR2 SASEGT. The CDR3 totals 15 residues. In nucleotides, the CDR3 is TGTGCCAGCATCAGACTAGCGGGAGAGACCGGGGAGCTGTTTTTT. It specifies CASIRLAGETGELFF.

The chain is built from TRBV13 and TRBJ2-7; TRBD1 might be the D (6 bases). Germline loops: CDR1 PRHDT, CDR2 FYEKMQ (reference sequence). The CDR3 spans 16 residues. V lost 5 bases, J lost 2 bases, and 19 bases lay in between. This CDR3 is CASSPPSRQVTYEQYF. CDR3 coding DNA: TGTGCCAGCAGCCCACCCTCCCGACAGGTGACCTACGAGCAGTACTTC.

The J gene is TRBJ2-7, the V gene TRBV7-3; possible D gene TRBD1, 5 bases. CDR1 and CDR2 (germline): SGHTA, FQGTGA. Trimming took off 5 bases at V and 0 bases at J, with 11 bases between the two ends. The length of the CDR3 is 14 residues. CDR3 DNA sequence: TGTGCCAGCAGCCCCTACAGGAGCTCCTACGAGCAGTACTTC. Protein: CASSPYRSSYEQYF.

V and J are TRBV25-1 and TRBJ1-2; 9 nucleotides align to TRBD1. Trimming took 3 bases from V and 8 from J; bases not matched to a gene: 7. The CDR3 has 14 amino acids. The germline V gene has CDR1 MGHDK and CDR2 SYGVNS. This CDR3 reads CASSDTNRGRGYTF. The CDR3 DNA reads TGTGCCAGCAGTGATACTAACAGGGGGCGAGGCTACACCTTC.

The gene calls are TRBV13 and TRBJ2-3, with D possibly matching TRBD2 (6 bases). The CDR3 is 12 amino acids. CDR1 is PRHDT, CDR2 FYEKMQ, per germline (reference sequence). The CDR3 sequence is CATSVATDTQYF. The CDR3 DNA is TGTGCGACTAGTGTAGCAACAGATACGCAGTATTTT. Variable domain in full (rest from reference TRBV13 and TRBJ2-3): AAGVIQSPRHLIKEKRETATLKCYPIPRHDTVYWYQQGPGQDPQFLISFYEKMQSDKGSIPDRFSAQQFSDYHSELNMSSLELGDSALYFCATSVATDTQYFGPGTRLTVL.

The gene calls are TRBV27 and TRBJ2-7; 8 positions agree with TRBD2. V dropped 8 bases and J dropped 4; count of bases not matched to a gene: 10. This CDR3 is built from 14 residues. Germline V gives CDR1 MNHEY, CDR2 SMNVEV (reference sequence). CDR3 protein: CASSTGREGYEQYF. For the CDR3, the DNA is TGTGCCAGCTCGACGGGCCGGGAGGGTTACGAGCAGTACTTC.